This T cell receptor beta chain was found in a study (dated by TCRdb to between 2021 and 2024). Results and caveats for the whole study, not just this receptor: According to the authors, more investigation is needed, including longitudinal sampling and evaluation of a control group.

CDR1 and CDR2 are read off the germline V gene as SGHRS and YFSETQ. V loses 4 bases of germline sequence and J loses 0 bases, and the interval between the two ends is 14 bases. The CDR3 has 16 amino acids, counting the end cysteine and phenylalanine. Only the CDR3 DNA is retained, 48 bases long and in frame from the first base. TCR beta chain repertoires were profiled by survey-level sequencing on the immunoSEQ platform. On the authors' methods: Repertoire diversity was measured with the inverse Simpson index, and CDR3 amino acid length spectratypes and V-J pairing frequencies were compared. Clonotypes specific to SARS-CoV-2, CMV, influenza A and EBV were annotated by matching TCR beta CDR3 sequences against VDJdb. Sourced from immuneACCESS, this table was stored by TCRdb with only in-frame sequences that have V and J called. A share of the clones is absent; for the studies checked, an unresolved V gene accounts for under half, and the remainder has no known explanation. The V and J calls and clone size come from that table; D and trimming were worked out from the DNA. The sample table contains some 70,000 clones; only one count was recorded for 90% to 95% of them. The ten largest clones take up roughly 4.5% of the sample.

With regard to this clone: Its antigen has not been determined. There are no base qualities to consult, and no much larger clone falls within one base.

For TCR beta sequencing, genomic DNA was taken from unsorted PBMCs, and those PBMCs had been isolated from peripheral blood. The sequencing input was PBMCs. The TCR was taken from a man aged 35 to 55 with rheumatoid arthritis. The chain is assembled from TRBV5-1 and TRBJ1-3, with the D gene call left open. The CDR3 reads CASSNKDISSGNTIYF. The sequence in DNA is TGCGCCAGCAGCAATAAGGATATTAGCTCTGGAAACACCATATATTTT.